A selection of T cell receptor beta chains follows, all from one sample in a study of identical twins. TCRdb ran MiXCR on the 5' RACE reads and lists one entry per CDR3 protein. The sample carries around 450,000 distinct CDR3 sequences, approximately 14% recorded once. This sample also belongs to another study, concerning yellow fever vaccine responses in identical twins.

The sequenced material came from CD4+ T cells sorted from blood. Receptors were obtained from a woman younger than 30 in good health. The CDR3 runs from the conserved cysteine through the conserved F or W. The D gene is left open where the match is weak. Rows may omit the clone size; those that give it use once, few, many or a size class.

TRBV3-1	few	TRBJ2-5	NA	CASSNTGETQYF	TGTGCCAGCAGCAATACAGGGGAGACCCAGTACTTC
TRBV5-1	NA	TRBJ2-7	NA	CASSSVGVEQYF	TGCGCCAGCAGTTCGGTCGGGGTCGAGCAGTACTTC
TRBV7-3	NA	TRBJ2-2	TRBD2	CASILSRSGGGRSTGELFF	TGTGCCAGCATCCTTAGTCGTAGCGGGGGAGGGCGCAGCACCGGGGAGCTGTTTTTT
TRBV29-1	NA	TRBJ2-3	TRBD2	CSVEFSSGGMDTQYF	TGCAGCGTTGAGTTTTCCAGCGGGGGAATGGATACGCAGTATTTT
TRBV20-1	few	TRBJ2-2	TRBD2	CSAVRGGVNTGELFF	TGCAGTGCTGTACGGGGGGGGGTGAACACCGGGGAGCTGTTTTTT
TRBV5-1	NA	TRBJ2-7	NA	CASSLSPTAAGYEQYF	TGCGCCAGCAGCTTATCCCCTACGGCGGCGGGGTACGAGCAGTACTTC
TRBV7-2	few	TRBJ1-1	NA	CASSLVLGHTEAFF	TGTGCCAGCAGCTTGGTTCTGGGACACACTGAAGCTTTCTTT
TRBV5-1	few	TRBJ2-2	TRBD1	CASSPGQGIPGELFF	TGCGCCAGCAGCCCCGGACAGGGCATTCCCGGGGAGCTGTTTTTT
TRBV11-2	few	TRBJ2-1	TRBD2	CASSFGTSGVNEQFF	TGTGCCAGCAGCTTCGGGACTAGCGGAGTCAATGAGCAGTTCTTC
TRBV7-9	NA	TRBJ1-1	TRBD1	CASSLKGALAEAFF	TGTGCCAGCAGCTTAAAGGGGGCGCTGGCTGAAGCTTTCTTT
TRBV6-2/TRBV6-3	few	TRBJ2-3	NA	CASIPKGPRGDTQYF	TGTGCCAGCATTCCCAAAGGCCCTCGAGGGGATACGCAGTATTTT
TRBV30	NA	TRBJ1-5	TRBD1	CAWSRQGNQPQHF	TGTGCCTGGAGCCGACAGGGAAATCAGCCCCAGCATTTT
TRBV6-2/TRBV6-3	NA	TRBJ2-7	TRBD1	CASRPTGTGGLGEQYF	TGTGCCAGCAGACCAACCGGGACAGGGGGCCTCGGCGAGCAGTACTTC
TRBV5-1	few	TRBJ2-1	NA	CASRTRASANNEQFF	TGCGCCAGCAGGACCCGGGCTAGCGCGAACAATGAGCAGTTCTTC
TRBV11-3	few	TRBJ2-3	TRBD2	CASSRPMASGENTQYF	TGTGCCAGCAGCCGCCCAATGGCTAGCGGGGAAAATACGCAGTATTTT
TRBV29-1	many	TRBJ2-7	TRBD2	CSVEFVTSGSSEQYF	TGCAGCGTTGAATTCGTGACTAGCGGGAGTTCCGAGCAGTACTTC
TRBV28	few	TRBJ1-4	NA	CASSFGGTNEKLFF	TGTGCCAGCAGTTTTGGGGGAACTAATGAAAAACTGTTTTTT
TRBV15	NA	TRBJ1-1	NA	CATSRRGQFTEAFF	TGTGCCACCAGCAGACGAGGACAGTTCACTGAAGCTTTCTTT
TRBV3-1	many	TRBJ2-2	NA	CASSQGVLANTGELFF	TGTGCCAGCAGCCAAGGTGTGCTCGCGAACACCGGGGAGCTGTTTTTT
TRBV6-2/TRBV6-3	NA	TRBJ2-7	TRBD1	CASSSAGTGNYEQYF	TGTGCCAGCAGTTCCGCGGGGACAGGGAACTACGAGCAGTACTTC
TRBV11-2	few	TRBJ2-1	TRBD2	CASSIRLAGYNEQFF	TGTGCCAGCAGCATCAGACTAGCGGGCTACAATGAGCAGTTCTTC
TRBV11-2	few	TRBJ2-1	TRBD2	CASSISGRAYNEQFF	TGTGCCAGCAGCATTAGCGGGAGGGCCTACAATGAGCAGTTCTTC
TRBV6-1	NA	TRBJ2-3	NA	CASSGWRGDTQYF	TGTGCCAGCAGCGGATGGAGGGGAGATACGCAGTATTTT
TRBV11-2	few	TRBJ2-7	TRBD1	CASSFSGGDSYEQYF	TGTGCCAGCAGCTTCTCAGGGGGCGATAGCTACGAGCAGTACTTC
TRBV20-1	few	TRBJ2-1	TRBD2	CSATPIAGGYSLLNEQFF	TGCAGTGCGACCCCCATAGCGGGAGGATATTCGCTTCTCAATGAGCAGTTCTTC
TRBV12-3/TRBV12-4	few	TRBJ1-5	TRBD1	CASRDRADQPQHF	TGTGCCAGCCGGGACAGGGCCGATCAGCCCCAGCATTTT
TRBV10-3	NA	TRBJ1-5	NA	CATGTTRDQPQHF	TGTGCCACCGGCACCACTAGGGATCAGCCCCAGCATTTT
TRBV7-9	few	TRBJ2-3	TRBD2	CASSFPSGLASTDTQYF	TGTGCCAGCAGCTTTCCCTCGGGACTAGCGTCTACAGATACGCAGTATTTT
TRBV20-1	few	TRBJ2-5	NA	CSARDPRQETQYF	TGCAGTGCTAGAGATCCGCGGCAAGAGACCCAGTACTTC
TRBV12-3/TRBV12-4	many	TRBJ1-1	NA	CASSFDRHEAFF	TGTGCCAGCAGTTTTGACAGACATGAAGCTTTCTTT
TRBV28	NA	TRBJ2-3	NA	CASTLRGGGTDTQYF	TGTGCCAGCACCCTAAGGGGGGGAGGCACAGATACGCAGTATTTT
TRBV21-1	many	TRBJ2-1	NA	CASSNYFGGGSVIHEQFF	NA
TRBV5-1	NA	TRBJ2-5	NA	CASSLGGGFSQETQYF	TGCGCCAGCAGCCTTGGAGGGGGCTTTTCCCAAGAGACCCAGTACTTC
TRBV5-1	many	TRBJ1-6	NA	CASSLDKNSPLHF	TGCGCCAGCAGCTTGGACAAGAATTCACCCCTCCACTTT
TRBV12-3/TRBV12-4	NA	TRBJ2-4	NA	CASSVRGKAWAKNIQYF	TGTGCCAGCAGTGTACGGGGCAAAGCCTGGGCCAAAAACATTCAGTACTTC
TRBV5-1	many	TRBJ2-3	NA	CASTRGDNTDTQYF	TGCGCCAGTACCAGGGGCGATAACACAGATACGCAGTATTTT
TRBV12-3/TRBV12-4	many	TRBJ1-2	NA	CASSPGLGYTF	TGTGCCAGCAGTCCAGGACTGGGCTACACCTTC
TRBV5-1	NA	TRBJ2-3	TRBD2	CASRRTGTSGILQYF	TGCGCCAGCAGAAGAACCGGGACTAGCGGCATTTTGCAGTATTTT
TRBV29-1	NA	TRBJ1-1	NA	CSVGSTTPNTEAFF	TGCAGCGTTGGGTCAACCACACCGAACACTGAAGCTTTCTTT
TRBV7-9	few	TRBJ2-2	NA	CASSWGGLDTGELFF	TGTGCCAGCAGCTGGGGCGGGTTAGACACCGGGGAGCTGTTTTTT
TRBV7-2	NA	TRBJ2-4	NA	CASSQPARYKNIQYF	TGTGCCAGCAGCCAGCCCGCCCGGTACAAAAACATTCAGTACTTC
TRBV29-1	many	TRBJ2-3	NA	CSVEGRTAADTQYF	TGCAGCGTTGAAGGGCGGACGGCGGCAGATACGCAGTATTTT